Here is one T cell receptor (beta chain) with its context. Its antigen is unidentified. MiXCR, run by TCRdb on the RACE reads, gives a single entry per CDR3 protein. The sample lists about 39,000 distinct CDR3 sequences, about 13% occurring once. The data are from a study of human T cells and chemical hapten exposure. Points from the study as a whole: Significantly more large CDR3 similarity clusters were formed by expanded TCRs than by controls.

This sample's time point: patch test 3, about 24 weeks after DPC sensitization. Treatment defined: therapeutic diphenylcyclopropenone sensitization with weekly scalp DPC. The study extracted total RNA from unfractionated whole blood. Venepuncture was done earlier than the placement of each patch test. This CDR3 spans 15 amino acids. Trimming stripped 2 bases from V and 3 bases from J, with 14 bases between. Germline-derived CDR1 and CDR2 are SGHAT and FQNNGV. The sample here was whole blood, taken in connection with sensitization to the hapten diphenylcyclopropenone (DPC). This receptor was obtained from a woman between 35 and 50 years old with alopecia areata. Some clones in this sample may be carry-over from other donors' samples. The chain has TRBV11-2 and TRBJ2-7; D is perhaps TRBD1 or TRBD2 (5 bases each). CDR3 amino acids: CASSLTRDLDYEQYF. In DNA form, the CDR3 reads TGTGCCAGCAGCTTAACCCGGGACCTGGACTACGAGCAGTACTTC.